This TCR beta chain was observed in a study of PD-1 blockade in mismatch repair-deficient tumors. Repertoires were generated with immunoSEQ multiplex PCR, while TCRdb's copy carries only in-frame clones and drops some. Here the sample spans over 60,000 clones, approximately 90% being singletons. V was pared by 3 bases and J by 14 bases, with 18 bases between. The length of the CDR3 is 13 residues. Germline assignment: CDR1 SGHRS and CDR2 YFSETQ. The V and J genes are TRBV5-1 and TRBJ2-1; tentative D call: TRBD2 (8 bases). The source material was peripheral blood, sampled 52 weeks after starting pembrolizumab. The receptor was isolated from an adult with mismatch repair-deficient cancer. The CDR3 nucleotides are TGCGCCAGCAGCTCGGGAGGGGGCGGGAAGGAGTTCTTC. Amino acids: CASSSGGGGKEFF.